The 4 T cell receptor beta chains in this list originate from one sample, sequenced in a study of early T cells in non-severe SARS-CoV-2 infection. Via MiXCR, TCRdb re-called the 5' RACE reads, giving one row per CDR3 protein. Among 90,000 to 130,000 distinct CDR3 sequences listed, roughly 12% were seen once. Sample: whole blood, taken at baseline. Every receptor here comes from an adult who was a healthcare worker with PCR-confirmed SARS-CoV-2 infection or an uninfected control (not recorded which).

The gene calls are TRBV5-1 and TRBJ1-2; TRBD1 agrees at 9 bases. This CDR3 region has 13 residues. The V gene's germline CDR1 is SGHRS and CDR2 YFSETQ. V lost 2 bases to trimming and J lost 8 bases; unmatched junction nucleotides: 4. CDR3 amino acids: CASSFGTGSGYTF. In nucleotides, the CDR3 is TGCGCCAGCAGCTTCGGGACAGGGTCCGGCTACACCTTC. Together with reference TRBV5-1 and TRBJ1-2, the CDR3 gives the full variable domain: KAGVTQTPRYLIKTRGQQVTLSCSPISGHRSVSWYQQTPGQGLQFLFEYFSETQRNKGNFPGRFSGRQFSNSRSEMNVSTLELGDSALYLCASSFGTGSGYTFGSGTRLTVV.

This clonotype was seen ten or more times. The chain uses TRBV27 and TRBJ1-5; TRBD1 aligns across 7 bases. Per the germline V gene, CDR1 is MNHEY and CDR2 is SMNVEV (reference sequence). The ends lost 5 bases at V and 2 bases at J; junction bases unmatched: 6. The CDR3 covers 15 residues. CDR3 region: CASSTSTGGNQPQHF. Here the CDR3 DNA reads TGTGCCAGCAGTACTAGTACAGGGGGCAATCAGCCCCAGCATTTT.

There are a few counts of this clonotype. This sequence joins TRBV7-6 and TRBJ2-3, with TRBD2 identical over 8 bases. The germline gives CDR1 SGHVS, CDR2 FNYEAQ. The CDR3 runs 18 residues. V was pared by 4 bases and J by 0 bases, with 12 bases of the junction left unmatched. The CDR3 DNA is TGTGCCAGCAGCTCAGATCGCTCAGCGGGAGCGAGCACAGATACGCAGTATTTT. This gives the protein CASSSDRSAGASTDTQYF.

This rearrangement joins TRBV28 to TRBJ2-3, with D uncertain. The CDR3 length is 13 residues. V dropped 4 bases and J dropped 7 bases, with 12 bases sitting between them. The germline CDR1 and CDR2 sequences are MDHEN and SYDVKM. CDR3 nucleotide sequence: TGTGCCAGCAGTTCACCCGTGGCGTATACGCAGTATTTT. This sequence encodes CASSSPVAYTQYF.